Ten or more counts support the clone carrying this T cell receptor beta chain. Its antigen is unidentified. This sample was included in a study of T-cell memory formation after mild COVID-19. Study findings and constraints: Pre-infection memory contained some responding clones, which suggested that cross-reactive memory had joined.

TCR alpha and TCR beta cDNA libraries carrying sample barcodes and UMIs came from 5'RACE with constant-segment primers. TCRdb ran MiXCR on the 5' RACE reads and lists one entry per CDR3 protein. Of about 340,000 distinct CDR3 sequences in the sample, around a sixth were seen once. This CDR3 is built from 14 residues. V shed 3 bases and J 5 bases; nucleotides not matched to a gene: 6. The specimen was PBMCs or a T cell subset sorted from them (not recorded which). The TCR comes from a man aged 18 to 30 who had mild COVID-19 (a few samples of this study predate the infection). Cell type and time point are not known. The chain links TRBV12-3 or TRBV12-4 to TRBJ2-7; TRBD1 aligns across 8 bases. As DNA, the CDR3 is TGTGCCAGCAGTTTCGGGTCAGGGGGCGACGAGCAGTACTTC. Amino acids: CASSFGSGGDEQYF.